Listed here are 9 T cell receptor beta chains from one sample, sequenced in a study of blood T cell repertoires in COVID-19. Here immunoSEQ multiplex PCR was the method, and the copy in TCRdb shows in-frame clones only, minus some. The sample yields about 120,000 clones, about 85% seen once. Sequenced input: peripheral blood. The receptors here all came from a man older than 75 with acute or convalescent COVID-19.

The CDR3 nucleotides are TGTGCCAGCAGGAATGGACAGGTCAGAAGGAACACTGAAGCTTTCTTT. It yields the protein CASRNGQVRRNTEAFF. The genes are TRBV5-8 and TRBJ1-1; 7 positions match TRBD1. The CDR3 loop spans 16 amino acids. The V and J ends lost 5 bases and 1 base, in that order; junction bases with no gene match: 11. CDR1 is SGHTS, CDR2 YDEGEE, per germline.

The V gene is TRBV9, the J gene TRBJ2-3; TRBD2 agrees at 9 bases. V shed 0 bases and J 2 bases; nucleotides not matched to a gene: 4. Germline V CDR1 and CDR2: SGDLS, YYNGEE. This CDR3 contains 16 residues. CDR3 bases: TGTGCCAGCAGCGTAGAAGGCGGGGGGGCCACAGATACGCAGTATTTT. Amino acid sequence: CASSVEGGGATDTQYF.

This clone was counted only a few times. The sample carries other DNA sequences with the same CDR3. The rearrangement joins TRBV6-5 to TRBJ1-1, with 8 nucleotides matching TRBD1. Germline-derived CDR1 and CDR2 are MNHEY and SVGAGI. V was clipped by 6 bases and J by 0 bases; unmatched bases: 0. This CDR3 is 13 amino acids long. CDR3 region: CASRDRVNTEAFF. The CDR3, as DNA: TGTGCCAGCAGGGACAGGGTGAACACTGAAGCTTTCTTT.

This sequence joins TRBV24-1 and TRBJ1-4; unclear D gene. The CDR3 sequence is 14 residues long. Trimming shortened V by 3 bases and J by 5 bases, and 9 bases separated the two germline ends. Germline CDR1 is KGHDR and CDR2 is SFDVKD. For the CDR3, the DNA is TGTGCCACCAGTGATGTCGGAGGAAATGAAAAACTGTTTTTT. It translates to CATSDVGGNEKLFF.

The chain recombines TRBV20-1 with TRBJ2-7, with 7 bases lining up with TRBD2. The CDR3 length is 14 residues. In germline, CDR1 is DFQATT, CDR2 SNEGSKA (reference sequence). With 3 bases clipped from V and 3 bases from J, the junction kept 8 bases outside the gene matches. The CDR3 region has the DNA TGCAGTGCTAGTCAAACGGGGGGATTCTACGAGCAGTACTTC. Its translation is CSASQTGGFYEQYF.

The chain combines TRBV6-4 with TRBJ1-1, with 8 bases identical to TRBD1. The CDR3 extends over 14 amino acids. The trim removed 2 bases at V and 6 bases at J, leaving 5 bases unmatched. The V gene's germline CDR1 is MRHNA and CDR2 SNTAGT. CDR3 in DNA: TGTGCCAGCAGTGACGGGCAGGGGGCTTCTGAAGCTTTCTTT. This sequence encodes CASSDGQGASEAFF.

In this sample, this clone turned up once. The J gene is TRBJ1-2, the V gene TRBV9; D is undetermined. This CDR3 is 14 amino acids long. Germline V gives CDR1 SGDLS, CDR2 YYNGEE. Trimming stripped 0 bases from V and 3 bases from J, with 9 bases between. CDR3 amino acids: CASSVAQADYGYTF. The CDR3, as DNA: TGTGCCAGCAGCGTAGCCCAGGCAGACTATGGCTACACCTTC. Combining the CDR3 with reference TRBV9 and TRBJ1-2 gives the whole variable domain DSGVTQTPKHLITATGQRVTLRCSPRSGDLSVYWYQQSLDQGLQFLIQYYNGEERAKGNILERFSAQQFPDLHSELNLSSLELGDSALYFCASSVAQADYGYTFGSGTRLTVV.

The chain couples TRBV29-1 to TRBJ2-1; 8 positions agree with TRBD2. Losses at the gene ends were 5 bases for V and 9 bases for J; bases not matched to a gene: 6. Germline-derived CDR1 and CDR2 are SQVTM and ANQGSEA. The CDR3 runs to 12 residues. The CDR3 DNA reads TGCAGCGTTACCGGACTAGCCAGTGAGCAGTTCTTC. This sequence encodes CSVTGLASEQFF.

The V gene is TRBV11-2, the J gene TRBJ1-1; D is unclear. The germline gives CDR1 SGHAT, CDR2 FQNNGV. V was cut by 3 bases and J by 1 base, with 9 bases left in between. The CDR3 length is 14 residues. CDR3 region: CASSFSGGNTEAFF. In DNA form, the CDR3 reads TGTGCCAGCAGCTTTTCAGGTGGGAACACTGAAGCTTTCTTT. The whole variable domain, remainder taken from reference TRBV11-2 and TRBJ1-1, is EAGVAQSPRYKIIEKRQSVAFWCNPISGHATLYWYQQILGQGPKLLIQFQNNGVVDDSQLPKDRFSAERLKGVDSTLKIQPAKLEDSAVYLCASSFSGGNTEAFFGQGTRLTVV.